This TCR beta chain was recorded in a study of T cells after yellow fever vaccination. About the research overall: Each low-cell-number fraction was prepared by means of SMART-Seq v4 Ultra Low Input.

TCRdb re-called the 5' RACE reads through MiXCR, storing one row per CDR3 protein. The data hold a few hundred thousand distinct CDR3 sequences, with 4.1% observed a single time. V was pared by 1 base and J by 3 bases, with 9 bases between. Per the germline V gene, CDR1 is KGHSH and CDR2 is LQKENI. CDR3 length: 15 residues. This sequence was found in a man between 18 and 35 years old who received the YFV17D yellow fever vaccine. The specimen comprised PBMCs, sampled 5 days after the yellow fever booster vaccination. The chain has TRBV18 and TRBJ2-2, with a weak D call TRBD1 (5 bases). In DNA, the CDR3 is TGTGCCAGCTCACCACTGGAAGGGGACACCGGGGAGCTGTTTTTT. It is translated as CASSPLEGDTGELFF.